These T cell receptor beta chains were read from a single sample in a study of OX40 agonist ivuxolimab in advanced cancers. The method was immunoSEQ multiplex PCR; TCRdb's version includes in-frame clones alone and lacks a portion of them. The sample has 100,000 or so clones; roughly nine tenths are singletons. The sample consisted of CD4+ or CD8+ T cells sorted from blood, taken in a trial of the OX40 agonist ivuxolimab. These receptors originate from an adult with an advanced solid tumor such as melanoma, head and neck, liver or kidney cancer. Both conserved end residues are part of each CDR3. D genes are given only for firm matches. Expanded clones are given a class, and other clones once, few, many or no size at all.

CDR3	DNA	V	J	D	size
CASKPGPPIGYTF	TGTGCCAGCAAACCAGGACCCCCTATTGGCTACACCTTC	TRBV2	TRBJ1-2	-	-
CASSVGTSGNNEQFF	TGTGCCAGCAGCGTTGGGACTAGCGGGAACAATGAGCAGTTCTTC	TRBV7-9	TRBJ2-1	TRBD2	-
CASSFGQGSNEQYF	TGTGCCAGCAGCTTTGGGCAGGGGTCAAACGAGCAGTACTTC	TRBV7-2	TRBJ2-7	-	-
CASSLQPGETQYF	TGTGCCAGCAGTTTACAACCAGGGGAGACCCAGTACTTC	TRBV28	TRBJ2-5	-	-
CASGPLNYEQYF	TGTGCCAGCGGACCCTTGAACTACGAGCAGTACTTC	TRBV28	TRBJ2-7	-	-
CASSIVKNTGELFF	TGTGCCAGTAGTATAGTAAAGAACACCGGGGAGCTGTTTTTT	TRBV19	TRBJ2-2	-	-
CASRRTSDEQFF	TGCGCCAGCAGGCGGACTAGCGATGAGCAGTTCTTC	TRBV5-1	TRBJ2-1	TRBD2	-
CASSSDRGNEQFF	TGTGCCAGCAGTTCCGACAGGGGAAATGAGCAGTTCTTC	TRBV11-3	TRBJ2-1	TRBD1	-
CASSLGAGTFGNTIYF	TGCGCCAGCAGCTTGGGAGCAGGGACTTTTGGAAACACCATATATTTT	TRBV5-1	TRBJ1-3	-	-
CASSPDMSGELFF	TGTGCCAGCTCACCAGATATGTCCGGGGAGCTGTTTTTT	TRBV18	TRBJ2-2	-	-
CASSLIAASSTDTQYF	TGTGCCAGCAGCTTAATAGCTGCCTCTAGCACAGATACGCAGTATTTT	TRBV7-2	TRBJ2-3	-	-
CASSVSGSSYNEQFF	TGTGCCAGCAGCGTCAGCGGGAGCTCCTACAATGAGCAGTTCTTC	TRBV7-3	TRBJ2-1	TRBD2	-
CASTLPGSYEQYF	TGTGCCAGCACCCTCCCAGGTTCCTACGAGCAGTACTTC	TRBV6-6	TRBJ2-7	-	-
CSASARSEQYF	TGCAGTGCTAGTGCCAGAAGCGAGCAGTACTTC	TRBV20-1	TRBJ2-7	-	-
CASSANSGVRDIDTQYF	TGTGCCAGCAGCGCCAACTCGGGGGTACGTGATATAGATACGCAGTATTTT	TRBV9	TRBJ2-3	-	-
CASSLGTREGDTQYF	TGTGCCAGCAGCCTAGGGACTCGGGAAGGAGATACGCAGTATTTT	TRBV4-2	TRBJ2-3	-	-
CATLDSLFSYEQYF	TGTGCCACCTTGGACAGTCTGTTCTCCTACGAGCAGTACTTC	TRBV6-6	TRBJ2-7	-	once
CASSLIPGLAEPEQYF	TGTGCCAGCAGCTTGATACCGGGACTAGCGGAACCGGAGCAGTACTTC	TRBV7-3	TRBJ2-7	TRBD2	-